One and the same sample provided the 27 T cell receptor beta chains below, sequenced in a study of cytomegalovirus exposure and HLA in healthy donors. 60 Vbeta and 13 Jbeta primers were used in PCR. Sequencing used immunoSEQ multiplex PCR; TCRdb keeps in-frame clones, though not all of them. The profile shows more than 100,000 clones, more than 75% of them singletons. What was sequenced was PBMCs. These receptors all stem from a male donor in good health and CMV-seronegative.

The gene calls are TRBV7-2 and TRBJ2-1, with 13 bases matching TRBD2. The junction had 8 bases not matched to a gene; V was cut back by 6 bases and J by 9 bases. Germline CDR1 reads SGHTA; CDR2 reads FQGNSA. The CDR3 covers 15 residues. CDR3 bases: TGTGCCAGCAGGCCACTAGCGGGGGGGCTGAGTGAGCAGTTCTTC. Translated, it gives CASRPLAGGLSEQFF.

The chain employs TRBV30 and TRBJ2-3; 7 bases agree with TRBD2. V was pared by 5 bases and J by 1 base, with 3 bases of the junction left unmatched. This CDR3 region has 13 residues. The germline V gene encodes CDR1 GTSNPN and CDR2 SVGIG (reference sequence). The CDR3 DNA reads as TGTGCCTGGGGAACTAGCGGCACAGATACGCAGTATTTT. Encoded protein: CAWGTSGTDTQYF.

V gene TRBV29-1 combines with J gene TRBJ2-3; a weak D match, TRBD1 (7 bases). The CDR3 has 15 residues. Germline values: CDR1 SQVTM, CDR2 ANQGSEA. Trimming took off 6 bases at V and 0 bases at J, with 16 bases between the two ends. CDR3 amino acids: CSVPRQGGSTDTQYF. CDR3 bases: TGCAGCGTCCCTCGTCAGGGGGGTAGCACAGATACGCAGTATTTT.

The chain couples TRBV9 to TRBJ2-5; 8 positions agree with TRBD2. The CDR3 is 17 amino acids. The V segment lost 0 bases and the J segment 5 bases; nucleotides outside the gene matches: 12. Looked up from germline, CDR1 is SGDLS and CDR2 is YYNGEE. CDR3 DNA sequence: TGTGCCAGCAGCGTAGCTCCTGGCGGGGGGCTTGGGGAGACCCAGTACTTC. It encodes CASSVAPGGGLGETQYF.

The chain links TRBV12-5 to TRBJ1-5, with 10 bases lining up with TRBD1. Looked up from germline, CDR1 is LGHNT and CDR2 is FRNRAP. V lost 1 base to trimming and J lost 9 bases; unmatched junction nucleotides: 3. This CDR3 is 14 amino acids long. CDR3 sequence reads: CASGLGDRGLPQHF. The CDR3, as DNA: TGTGCTAGTGGTTTGGGAGACAGGGGGCTGCCCCAGCATTTT.

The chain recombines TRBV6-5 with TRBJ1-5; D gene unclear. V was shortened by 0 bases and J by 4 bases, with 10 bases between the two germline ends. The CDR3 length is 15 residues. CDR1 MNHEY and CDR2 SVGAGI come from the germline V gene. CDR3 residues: CASSYSKGGNQPQHF. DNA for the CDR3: TGTGCCAGCAGTTACTCGAAGGGAGGGAATCAGCCCCAGCATTTT.

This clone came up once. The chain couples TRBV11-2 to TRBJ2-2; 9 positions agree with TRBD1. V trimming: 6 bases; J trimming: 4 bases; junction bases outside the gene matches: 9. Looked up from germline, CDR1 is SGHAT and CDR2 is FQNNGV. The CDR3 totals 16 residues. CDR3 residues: CASRLSRDRVTGELFF. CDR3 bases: TGTGCCAGCAGATTATCCCGGGACAGGGTCACCGGGGAGCTGTTTTTT. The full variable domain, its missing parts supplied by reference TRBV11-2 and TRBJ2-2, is EAGVAQSPRYKIIEKRQSVAFWCNPISGHATLYWYQQILGQGPKLLIQFQNNGVVDDSQLPKDRFSAERLKGVDSTLKIQPAKLEDSAVYLCASRLSRDRVTGELFFGEGSRLTVL.

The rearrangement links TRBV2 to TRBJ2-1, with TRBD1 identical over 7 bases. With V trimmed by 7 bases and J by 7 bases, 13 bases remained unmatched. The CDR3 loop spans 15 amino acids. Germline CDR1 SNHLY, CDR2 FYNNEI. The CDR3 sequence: CASKYSGSTGNEQFF. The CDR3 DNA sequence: TGTGCCAGCAAATACTCCGGCTCGACAGGGAATGAGCAGTTCTTC.

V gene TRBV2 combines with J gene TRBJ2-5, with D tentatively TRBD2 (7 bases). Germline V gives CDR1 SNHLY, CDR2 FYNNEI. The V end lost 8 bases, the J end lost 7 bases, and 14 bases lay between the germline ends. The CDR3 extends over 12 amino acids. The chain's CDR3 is CASSRGGGTQYF. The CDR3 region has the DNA TGTGCCAGCTCGAGAGGGGGGGGGACCCAGTACTTC.

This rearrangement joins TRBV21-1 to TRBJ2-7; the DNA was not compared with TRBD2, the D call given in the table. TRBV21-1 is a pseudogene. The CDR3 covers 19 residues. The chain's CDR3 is CASSKGGRSWRGGFYEQYF. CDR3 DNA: TGTGCCAGCAGCAAAGGGGGTAGAAGTTGGCGGGGGGGCTTTTACGAGCAGTACTTC.

CDR3 DNA sequence: TGCAGCGTTGAGGGGCAGTCAGATACGCAGTATTTT. Translation gives CSVEGQSDTQYF. The rearrangement uses TRBV29-1 and TRBJ2-3; possibly TRBD1 for D (5 bases). V was pared by 3 bases and J by 4 bases, with 8 bases between. The germline V gene encodes CDR1 SQVTM and CDR2 ANQGSEA. CDR3 length: 12 residues.

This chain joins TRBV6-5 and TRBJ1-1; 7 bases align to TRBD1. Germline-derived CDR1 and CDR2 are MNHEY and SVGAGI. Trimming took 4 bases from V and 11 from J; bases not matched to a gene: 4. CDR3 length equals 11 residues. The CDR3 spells CASSSRGSAFF. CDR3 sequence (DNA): TGTGCCAGCAGTTCCAGGGGGAGTGCTTTCTTT.

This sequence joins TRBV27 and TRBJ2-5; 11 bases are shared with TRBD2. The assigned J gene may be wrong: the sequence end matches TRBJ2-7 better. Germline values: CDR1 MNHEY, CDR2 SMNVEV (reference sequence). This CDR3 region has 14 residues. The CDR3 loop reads CASRLAGGRYEQYF. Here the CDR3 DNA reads TGTGCCAGCAGATTAGCGGGGGGGCGTTACGAGCAGTACTTC.

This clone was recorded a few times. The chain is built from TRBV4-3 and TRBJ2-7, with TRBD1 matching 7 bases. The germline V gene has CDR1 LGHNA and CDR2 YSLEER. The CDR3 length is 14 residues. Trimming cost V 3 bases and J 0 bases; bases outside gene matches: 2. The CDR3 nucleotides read TGCGCCAGCAGCCAGAGGACAGGCTCCTACGAGCAGTACTTC. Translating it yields CASSQRTGSYEQYF.

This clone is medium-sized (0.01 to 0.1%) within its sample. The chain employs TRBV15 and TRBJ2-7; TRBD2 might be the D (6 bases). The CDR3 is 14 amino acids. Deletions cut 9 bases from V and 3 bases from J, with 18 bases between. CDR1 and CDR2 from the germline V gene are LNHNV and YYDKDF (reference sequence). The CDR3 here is CATRAGGEVYEQYF. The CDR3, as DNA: TGTGCCACTAGGGCAGGAGGGGAGGTCTACGAGCAGTACTTC.

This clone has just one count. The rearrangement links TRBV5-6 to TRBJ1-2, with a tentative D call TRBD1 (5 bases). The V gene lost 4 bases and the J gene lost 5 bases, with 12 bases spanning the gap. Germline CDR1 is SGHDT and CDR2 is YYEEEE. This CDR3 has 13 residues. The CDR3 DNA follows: TGTGCCAGCAGCCCGGGGGAGGGGTATGGCTACACCTTC. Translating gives CASSPGEGYGYTF.

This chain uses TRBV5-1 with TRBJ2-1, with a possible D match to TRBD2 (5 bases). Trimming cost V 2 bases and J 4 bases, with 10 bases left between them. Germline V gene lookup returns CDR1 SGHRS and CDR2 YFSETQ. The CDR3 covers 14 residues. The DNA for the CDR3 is TGCGCCAGCAGCTTCACCGGGAATTACAATGAGCAGTTCTTC. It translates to CASSFTGNYNEQFF.

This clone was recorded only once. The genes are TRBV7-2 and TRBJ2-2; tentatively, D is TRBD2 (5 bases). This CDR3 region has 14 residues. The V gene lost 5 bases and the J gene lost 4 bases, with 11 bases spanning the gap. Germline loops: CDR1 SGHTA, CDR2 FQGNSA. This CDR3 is CASSKRTVTGELFF. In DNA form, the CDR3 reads TGTGCCAGCAGCAAACGGACTGTCACCGGGGAGCTGTTTTTT.

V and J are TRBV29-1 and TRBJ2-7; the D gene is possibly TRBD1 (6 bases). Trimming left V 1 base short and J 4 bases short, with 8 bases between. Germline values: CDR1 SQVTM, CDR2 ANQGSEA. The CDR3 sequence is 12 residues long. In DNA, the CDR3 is TGCAGCGTTGAAGTTACAGGGTACGAGCAGTACTTC. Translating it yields CSVEVTGYEQYF.

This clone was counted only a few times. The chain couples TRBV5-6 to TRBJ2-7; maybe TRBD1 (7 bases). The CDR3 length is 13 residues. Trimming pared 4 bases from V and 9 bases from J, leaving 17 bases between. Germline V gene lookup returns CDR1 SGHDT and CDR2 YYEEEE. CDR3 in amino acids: CASSPGGFTGQYF. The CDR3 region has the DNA TGTGCCAGCAGCCCAGGGGGGTTTACCGGGCAGTACTTC.

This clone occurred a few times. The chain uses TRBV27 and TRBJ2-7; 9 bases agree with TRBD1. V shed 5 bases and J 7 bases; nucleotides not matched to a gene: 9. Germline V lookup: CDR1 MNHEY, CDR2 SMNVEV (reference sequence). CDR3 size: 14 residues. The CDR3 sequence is CASSMAGTGSEQYF. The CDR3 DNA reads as TGTGCCAGCAGTATGGCGGGGACAGGGAGTGAGCAGTACTTC.

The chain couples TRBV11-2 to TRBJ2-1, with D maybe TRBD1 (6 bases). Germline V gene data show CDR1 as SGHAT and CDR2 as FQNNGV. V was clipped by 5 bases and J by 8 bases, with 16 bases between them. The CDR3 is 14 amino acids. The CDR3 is CASSPLYGGDEQFF. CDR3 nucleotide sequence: TGTGCCAGCAGCCCCCTCTATGGGGGCGATGAGCAGTTCTTC.

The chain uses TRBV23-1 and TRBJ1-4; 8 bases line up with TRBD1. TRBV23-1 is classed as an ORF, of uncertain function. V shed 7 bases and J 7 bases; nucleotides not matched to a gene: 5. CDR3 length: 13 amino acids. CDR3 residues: CASIRQGAEKLFF. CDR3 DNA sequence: TGCGCCAGCATTCGCCAGGGGGCTGAAAAACTGTTTTTT.

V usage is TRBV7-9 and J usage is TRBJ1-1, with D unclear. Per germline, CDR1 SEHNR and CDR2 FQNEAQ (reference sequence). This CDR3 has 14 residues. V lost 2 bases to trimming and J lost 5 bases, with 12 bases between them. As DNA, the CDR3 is TGTGCCAGCAGCTTACCAGGAGCGGAGACTGAAGCTTTCTTT. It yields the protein CASSLPGAETEAFF.

In DNA form, the CDR3 reads TGTGCCAGTAGTAGGGGGGGGCCCACCTACGAGCAGTACTTC. Its protein is CASSRGGPTYEQYF. This sequence joins TRBV19 and TRBJ2-5; D is possibly TRBD2 (7 bases). Near its end, the DNA agrees better with TRBJ2-7, so the J call may be wrong. Germline CDR1 reads LNHDA; CDR2 reads SQIVND (reference sequence). This CDR3 spans 14 amino acids.

The CDR3: CANEHRDRDEKLFF. CDR3 DNA: TGTGCTAACGAACACCGGGACAGGGATGAAAAACTGTTTTTT. The chain combines TRBV7-7 with TRBJ1-4; 9 nucleotides align to TRBD1. Germline CDR1 reads SSHAT; CDR2 reads FNYEAQ (reference sequence). This CDR3 is built from 14 residues. Full variable domain (rest looked up from reference TRBV7-7 and TRBJ1-4): GAGVSQSPRYKVTKRGQDVTLRCDPISSHATLYWYQQALGQGPEFLTYFNYEAQPDKSGLPSDRFSAERPEGSISTLTIQRTEQRDSAMYRCANEHRDRDEKLFFGSGTQLSVL.

This CDR3 reads CAITGTGATEAFF. CDR3 nucleotides: TGTGCCATCACGGGGACAGGGGCTACTGAAGCTTTCTTT. J is TRBJ1-1 and V is TRBV10-3, with 10 bases aligning to TRBD1. This CDR3 region has 13 residues. V lost 7 bases and J lost 5; bases outside the gene matches: 4. The V gene's germline CDR1 is ENHRY and CDR2 SYGVKD.